What follows are 2 T cell receptor beta chains derived from one specimen sequenced in a study of T cells in Graves' hyperthyroidism and ophthalmopathy. Amplification yielded TCR beta CDR3 regions, with RNA transcripts as the source. The HTBI set primed first-round TCR CDR3 RT-PCR. TCRdb fed the multiplex PCR reads into MiXCR, producing one record per CDR3 protein. The profile shows some 560,000 distinct CDR3 sequences, roughly 15% of them singletons. The specimen sequenced was blood. These receptor sequences come from a woman aged 40 to 49 with Graves' hyperthyroidism.

This clonotype was detected ten times or more. J is TRBJ2-2 and V is TRBV3-1, with 8 bases lining up with TRBD2. The CDR3 is 15 residues long. The junction had 6 bases not matched to a gene; V was cut back by 6 bases and J by 3 bases. CDR1 and CDR2 (germline): LGHDT, YNNKEL (reference sequence). This CDR3 is CASRFSGEDTGELFF. CDR3 DNA: TGTGCCAGCAGATTTAGCGGGGAGGACACCGGGGAGCTGTTTTTT. The whole variable domain, remainder taken from reference TRBV3-1 and TRBJ2-2, is DTAVSQTPKYLVTQMGNDKSIKCEQNLGHDTMYWYKQDSKKFLKIMFSYNNKELIINETVPNRFSPKSPDKAHLNLHINSLELGDSAVYFCASRFSGEDTGELFFGEGSRLTVL.

This clonotype was detected a few times. V and J are TRBV18 and TRBJ2-7; the D is unclear. The CDR3 totals 11 residues. CDR1 and CDR2 from the germline V gene are KGHSH and LQKENI. V lost 6 bases to trimming and J lost 2 bases, with 5 bases between them. The CDR3 reads CASSHPYEQYF. CDR3 nucleotides: TGTGCCAGCTCCCACCCCTACGAGCAGTACTTC.